This T cell receptor (beta chain) was captured in a study of T cells in Graves' hyperthyroidism and ophthalmopathy (dated 2019 in TCRdb). In terms of the full investigation: Peripheral blood was sampled at the time of initial diagnosis, prior to any treatment. Prospective prediction of ophthalmopathy was tested in an independent validation cohort consisting of some 18 hyperthyroidism patients and some 17 patients who later progressed to ophthalmopathy. According to the paper, TCR Vbeta CDR3 sequencing was carried out on about 140 peripheral blood samples, which came from 40 to 45 ophthalmopathy, approximately 72 hyperthyroidism and about 17 progressor patients. After sampling, hyperthyroidism patients received methimazole starting at 30 mg daily, and ophthalmopathy patients received high-dose intravenous methylprednisolone. The approximately 100 discovery patients were divided at random into training and test sets in a 7:3 ratio. To identify distinguishing TCR V-J signatures, a discovery cohort of around 100 patients was used, comprising 40 to 45 with Graves' ophthalmopathy and 57 with stable Graves' hyperthyroidism. In more than five Graves' hyperthyroidism patients, the study also compared T-cell repertoires from thyroid tissue with T-cell repertoires from blood. What the study reported, not specific to this receptor: Blood samples also contained most of the expanded thyroid clonotypes (frequency above 0.001), which suggests that blood repertoires may reflect thyroid immune responses. No statistical method was used to fix the sample size in advance, and group allocation was not hidden from the investigators. During validation, the model predicted progression to ophthalmopathy a median of approximately six months ahead of onset, with around 70% sensitivity and 72.22% specificity. A model built on a 13 V-J signature distinguished ophthalmopathy from stable hyperthyroidism, reaching around 87% sensitivity and under 84% specificity in cross-validation and 80%/75% in testing.

The TCR beta CDR3 regions were amplified from the RNA transcripts. For the first round of RT-PCR on the TCR CDR3, the HTBI primer set was used together with the Qiagen OneStep RT-PCR kit. The libraries were constructed in a second round of multiplex PCR and then size-selected and purified. Libraries were sequenced paired-end with 100 bp reads on an Illumina HiSeq2000. As for the authors' bioinformatics: SOAPnuke was used to process the raw data, with reads discarded if the reads contained adapters or uncalled bases, had a mean Phred below 15, or lacked an exact constant-primer or identifier match. High-quality paired reads were merged with COPE v1.2.5, and unique nucleotide sequences were defined as clonotypes. Clonotypes were aligned to IMGT TRBV, TRBD and TRBJ reference segments using MiTCR v1.1. The analysis was restricted to V-J combinations with a frequency above 0.0001, which together covered 99.2% of the repertoires. The TCS score was defined as the ratio of F50 (clonal expansion) to E x V (chaos), calculated using BLOSUM62-based TCRdist between CDR3 peptides within each V-J. Welch's t-statistics and random forest reduced around 520 V-J features to roughly 13, which were used in a naive Bayes classifier (R e1071). The raw public reads went through TCRdb reprocessing: fastp at Q25, MiXCR clone calling, in-frame beta chains kept. Each entry is one CDR3 protein sequence, shown with its most common DNA and genes. It is TCRdb's table, rather than the study itself, that gives the V and J calls and clone size. The sample table records some 250,000 distinct CDR3 sequences; about 15% of these occur just once. Clones ranked in the top ten supply over 30% of the sample.

This clonotype was picked up many times. Its cognate antigen has yet to be identified. Within one base of it there is no much larger clone, and no base qualities were kept. Taken from the germline V gene, the CDR1 and CDR2 loops are SGHDN and FVKESK. V is reduced by 2 bases and J by 1 base, leaving a spacing of 11 bases between them. The CDR3, from cysteine to phenylalanine, totals 16 residues. Only CDR3 DNA is held: 48 bases, read in frame from base 1. Hyperthyroidism patients were newly diagnosed, had a disease duration of under 2 months, and were aged 18 to 65 years. Patients with uncontrolled infections, other autoimmune diseases, pregnancy or lactation were excluded. Diagnoses were based on clinical symptoms, serum thyroxine and TRAb, thyroid ultrasound and orbital computed tomography. For progressor patients, blood was drawn at the first diagnosis of hyperthyroidism, before any ophthalmopathy symptoms had appeared. Ficoll-Paque density gradient centrifugation was used to isolate PBMCs from approximately 10 ml of fresh peripheral blood. Patients classed as progressors first received a Graves' hyperthyroidism diagnosis and then went on to develop ophthalmopathy during follow-up. Total RNA was extracted using Trizol reagent, and RNA quality was assessed on an Agilent 2100 Bioanalyzer.

The sample comprised blood. The chain joins TRBV14 to TRBJ2-2; the D gene cannot be resolved reliably. The clonotype was recovered from a woman aged 50 to 60 with Graves' hyperthyroidism that later progressed to Graves' ophthalmopathy. The base sequence is TGTGCCAGCAGCCAACTCCCGGGTAGGAACACCGGGGAGCTGTTTTTT. This is translated as CASSQLPGRNTGELFF.